This T cell receptor beta chain was identified during a study of T cell changes during pregnancy in multiple sclerosis. V lost 3 bases, J lost 6 bases, and 9 bases lay in between. The CDR3 is made up of 13 amino acids. Germline V gene sequence: CDR1 MNHEY, CDR2 SMNVEV (reference sequence). The protocol was immunoSEQ multiplex PCR, while the TCRdb copy is restricted to in-frame clones and leaves out a portion. The sample consists of some 49,000 clones, around 95% of them appearing once. This rearrangement joins TRBV27 to TRBJ2-1; TRBD2 might be the D (5 bases). This sequence was found in a female donor with multiple sclerosis, enrolled in a pregnancy study. Here the sequenced sample was CD8+ T cells from peripheral blood mononuclear cells, taken in the first trimester of pregnancy. DNA of the CDR3: TGTGCCAGCAGTTTTACTAGTTTCAATGAGCAGTTCTTC. Translating gives CASSFTSFNEQFF.